The rows below give T cell receptor beta chains drawn from one sample of a study of blood T cells in healthy people across ages. TCRdb reprocessed the 5' RACE reads via MiXCR and lists one record per CDR3 protein. The sample lists 600,000 to 800,000 distinct CDR3 sequences, around 21% occurring once. The sample was blood. Source of these receptors: a man in his 70s in good health. Each CDR3 is given with its conserved first and last residue. A D gene is named only where the DNA matches it firmly. Only some rows state a clone size, as once, few, many or a class for expanded clones.

V	D	size	J	DNA	CDR3
TRBV5-1	-	-	TRBJ2-5	TGCGCCAGCAGCCAAAATTTACAGGGATCGGGAGAGACCCAGTACTTC	CASSQNLQGSGETQYF
TRBV9	TRBD1	-	TRBJ2-7	TGTGCCAGCAGCGCGACAGGGGGTGGTTACGAGCAGTACTTC	CASSATGGGYEQYF
TRBV24-1	-	many	TRBJ2-5	TGTGCCACCTCGGACGCTGGGGGCGAGACCCAGTACTTC	CATSDAGGETQYF
TRBV12-3/TRBV12-4	-	-	TRBJ1-3	TGTGCCAGCAGTTTAAGGGAAAACACCATATATTTT	CASSLRENTIYF
TRBV7-2	TRBD2	-	TRBJ2-7	TGTGCCAGCAGCTTGAAGCCTCGGCGGGAGGCGTTCTACGAGCAGTACTTC	CASSLKPRREAFYEQYF
TRBV5-6	TRBD1	-	TRBJ2-3	TGTGCCAGCAGCGCCGACAGGGGAAGAGATACGCAGTATTTT	CASSADRGRDTQYF
TRBV5-5	TRBD1	-	TRBJ1-4	TGTGCCAGCAGCACGACAGGGGCGCGGAGTGAAAAACTGTTTTTT	CASSTTGARSEKLFF
TRBV2	TRBD1	few	TRBJ2-5	TGTGCCAGCGGTCTCCAGGGGGCTGGAGAGACCCAGTACTTC	CASGLQGAGETQYF
TRBV6-1	TRBD1	-	TRBJ2-5	TGTGCCAGCAGTGAGCAGGGGGAACAAGAGACCCAGTACTTC	CASSEQGEQETQYF
TRBV5-1	TRBD2	few	TRBJ2-1	TGCGCCAGCAGCTTGGAGACGGGAGGATACAATGAGCAGTTCTTC	CASSLETGGYNEQFF
TRBV11-2	TRBD2	few	TRBJ2-2	TGTGCCAGCCGTTCGACTAGCGGGATGTCCGGGGAGCTGTTTTTT	CASRSTSGMSGELFF
TRBV6-2/TRBV6-3	-	few	TRBJ2-7	TGTGCCAGCAGAGGCTCCAGGACTCAGGCCTACGAGCAGTACTTC	CASRGSRTQAYEQYF
TRBV6-6	TRBD2	few	TRBJ2-3	TGTGCCAGCAGTTACTCAGTAGCGGGAGGGCCTGATACGCAGTATTTT	CASSYSVAGGPDTQYF
TRBV7-9	-	many	TRBJ1-1	TGTGCCAGCAGCTTAGTGGGGCCCACTGAAGCTTTCTTT	CASSLVGPTEAFF
TRBV9	-	-	TRBJ2-1	TGTGCCAGCAGCCCGTGGGGAGTTGAACAGTTCTTC	CASSPWGVEQFF
TRBV19	TRBD2	many	TRBJ2-7	TGTGCCAGTACCGAATCTAGCGGGAGATCCAACGAGCAGTACTTC	CASTESSGRSNEQYF
TRBV7-6	-	many	TRBJ2-5	TGTGCCAGCAGCTTGGTCGGGGTATCAGAGACCCAGTACTTC	CASSLVGVSETQYF
TRBV20-1	-	few	TRBJ1-5	TGCAGTGCTCGAGACAGGCTACGTGGGGGCAATCAGCCCCAGCATTTT	CSARDRLRGGNQPQHF
TRBV28	-	many	TRBJ1-1	TGTGCCAGCAGGGTAGGAGCGGAAGCTTTCTTT	CASRVGAEAFF
TRBV5-1	-	-	TRBJ2-1	TGCGCCAGCAGCTTGGTTACAGGGACCTACAATGAGCAGTTCTTC	CASSLVTGTYNEQFF